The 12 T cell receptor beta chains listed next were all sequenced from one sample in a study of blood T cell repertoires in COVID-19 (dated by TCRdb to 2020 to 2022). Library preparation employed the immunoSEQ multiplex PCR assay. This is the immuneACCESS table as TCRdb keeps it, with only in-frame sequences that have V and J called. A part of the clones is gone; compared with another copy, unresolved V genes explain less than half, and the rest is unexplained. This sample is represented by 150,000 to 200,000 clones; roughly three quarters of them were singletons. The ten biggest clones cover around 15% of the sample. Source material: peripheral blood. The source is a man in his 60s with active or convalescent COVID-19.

In DNA, the CDR3 is TGTGCCATCAGTGAGCGGGAGGAAGAGACCCAGTACTTC. It codes for CAISEREEETQYF. The rearrangement links TRBV10-3 to TRBJ2-5; TRBD2 matches 7 bases. Per the germline V gene, CDR1 is ENHRY and CDR2 is SYGVKD. The junction had 0 bases not matched to a gene; V was cut back by 2 bases and J by 3 bases. The CDR3 spans 13 residues.

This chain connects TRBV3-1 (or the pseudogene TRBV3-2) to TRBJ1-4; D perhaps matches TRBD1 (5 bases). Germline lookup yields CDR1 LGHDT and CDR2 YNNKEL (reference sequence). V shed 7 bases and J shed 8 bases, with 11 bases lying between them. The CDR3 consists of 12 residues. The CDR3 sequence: CASMSGDEKLFF. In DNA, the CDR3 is TGTGCCAGCATGAGCGGGGACGAAAAACTGTTTTTT.

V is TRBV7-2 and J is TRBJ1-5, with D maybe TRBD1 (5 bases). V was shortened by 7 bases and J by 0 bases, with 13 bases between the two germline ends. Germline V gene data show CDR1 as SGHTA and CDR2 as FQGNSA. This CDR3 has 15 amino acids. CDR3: CASTSQGRSNQPQHF. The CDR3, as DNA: TGTGCCAGCACCTCTCAGGGCCGTAGCAATCAGCCCCAGCATTTT.

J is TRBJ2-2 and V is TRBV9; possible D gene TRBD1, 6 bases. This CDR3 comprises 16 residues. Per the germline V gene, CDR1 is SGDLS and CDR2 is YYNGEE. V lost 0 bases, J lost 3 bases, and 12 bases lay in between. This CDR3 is CASSVDLQGYTGELFF. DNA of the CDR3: TGTGCCAGCAGCGTAGATTTACAGGGCTACACCGGGGAGCTGTTTTTT.

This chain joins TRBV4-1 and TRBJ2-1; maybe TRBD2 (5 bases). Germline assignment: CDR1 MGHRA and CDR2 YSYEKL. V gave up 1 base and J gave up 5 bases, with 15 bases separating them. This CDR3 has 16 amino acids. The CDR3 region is CASSQGYSGADNEQFF. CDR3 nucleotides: TGCGCCAGCAGCCAAGGGTACAGCGGAGCGGACAATGAGCAGTTCTTC.

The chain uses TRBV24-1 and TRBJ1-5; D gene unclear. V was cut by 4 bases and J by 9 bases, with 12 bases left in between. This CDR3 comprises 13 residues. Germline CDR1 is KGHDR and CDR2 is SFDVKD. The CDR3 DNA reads TGTGCCACCAGTGACCATCCGGGTTGGCCCCAGCATTTT. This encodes CATSDHPGWPQHF.

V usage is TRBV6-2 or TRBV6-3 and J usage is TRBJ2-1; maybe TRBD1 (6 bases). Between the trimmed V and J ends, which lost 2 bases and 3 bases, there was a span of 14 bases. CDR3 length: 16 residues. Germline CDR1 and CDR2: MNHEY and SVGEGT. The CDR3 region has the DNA TGTGCCAGCAGTTACCCACCGGGACATCACTACAATGAGCAGTTCTTC. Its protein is CASSYPPGHHYNEQFF.

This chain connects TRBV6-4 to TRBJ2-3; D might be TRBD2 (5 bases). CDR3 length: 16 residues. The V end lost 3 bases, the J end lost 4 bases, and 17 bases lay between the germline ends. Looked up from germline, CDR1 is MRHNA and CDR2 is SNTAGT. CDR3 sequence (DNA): TGTGCCAGCAGTGAAAGGGAGACTGGTACCCCAGATACGCAGTATTTT. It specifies CASSERETGTPDTQYF.

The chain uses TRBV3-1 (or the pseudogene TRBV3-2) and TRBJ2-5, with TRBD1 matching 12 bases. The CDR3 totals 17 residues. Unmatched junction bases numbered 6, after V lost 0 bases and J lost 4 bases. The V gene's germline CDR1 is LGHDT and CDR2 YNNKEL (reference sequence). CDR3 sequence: CASSQEPGTGGRETQYF. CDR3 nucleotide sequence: TGTGCCAGCAGCCAAGAGCCCGGGACAGGGGGCCGAGAGACCCAGTACTTC.

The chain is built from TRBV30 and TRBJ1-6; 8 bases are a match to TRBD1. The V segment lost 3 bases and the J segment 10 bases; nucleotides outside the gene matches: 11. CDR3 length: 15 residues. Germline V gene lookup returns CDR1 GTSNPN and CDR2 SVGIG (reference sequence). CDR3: CAWRDAGTGGSPLHF. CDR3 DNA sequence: TGTGCCTGGAGAGATGCCGGGACAGGAGGATCACCCCTCCACTTT.

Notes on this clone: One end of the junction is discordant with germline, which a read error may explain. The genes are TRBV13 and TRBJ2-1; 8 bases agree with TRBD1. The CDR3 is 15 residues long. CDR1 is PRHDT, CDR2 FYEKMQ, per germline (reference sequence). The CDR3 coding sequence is TGTGCCAGCAGCCCTTGGACAGGGTCCTCCAATGAGCAGTTCTTC. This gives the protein CASSPWTGSSNEQFF.

CDR3 sequence: CASSPGLAGGPRRQETQYF. Here the CDR3 DNA reads TGTGCCAGCTCTCCCGGGCTAGCGGGAGGGCCGAGGAGGCAAGAGACCCAGTACTTC. This sequence joins TRBV18 and TRBJ2-5; 12 bases are shared with TRBD2. CDR3 length: 19 residues. Germline assignment: CDR1 KGHSH and CDR2 LQKENI. Trimming cost V 6 bases and J 2 bases; bases outside gene matches: 16. Full variable domain (remainder filled in from reference TRBV18 and TRBJ2-5): NAGVMQNPRHLVRRRGQEARLRCSPMKGHSHVYWYRQLPEEGLKFMVYLQKENIIDESGMPKERFSAEFPKEGPSILRIQQVVRGDSAAYFCASSPGLAGGPRRQETQYFGPGTRLLVL.